These 27 T cell receptor beta chains came from one sample sequenced in a study of cytomegalovirus exposure and HLA in healthy donors. Use of 60 Vbeta and 13 Jbeta primers characterized the PCR. The data were produced by immunoSEQ multiplex PCR, yet TCRdb's version contains in-frame clones alone and is incomplete. The data show 110,000 to 150,000 clones, with around 75% seen just once and approximately 6.8% held by the top ten. The sample comprised PBMCs. These receptors came from a man aged 25-40 years in good health and CMV-seronegative.

This clone has only a few counts. CDR3 sequence: CASSFQRGTEAFF. The CDR3 DNA reads TGTGCCAGCAGCTTTCAGCGGGGCACTGAAGCTTTCTTT. V and J are TRBV11-1 and TRBJ1-1, with D unresolved. CDR3 size: 13 residues. V was cut by 3 bases and J by 4 bases, with 9 bases left in between. CDR1 SGHAT and CDR2 FQDESV come from the germline V gene (reference sequence).

This rearrangement joins TRBV30 to TRBJ1-2; D unresolved. V gave up 7 bases and J gave up 8 bases, with 17 bases separating them. CDR1 is GTSNPN and CDR2 is SVGIG in the germline V gene (reference sequence). The CDR3 extends over 12 amino acids. The DNA for the CDR3 is TGTGCCTCATCGAGTACCGCGCGGGGCTACACCTTC. This encodes CASSSTARGYTF.

This clone was seen just once. The chain carries TRBV7-6 and TRBJ1-1; a possible D gene is TRBD1 (6 bases). Trimming took off 0 bases at V and 6 bases at J, with 11 bases between the two ends. Germline V lookup: CDR1 SGHVS, CDR2 FNYEAQ. This CDR3 contains 14 residues. CDR3 loop: CASSLAGGAAEAFF. CDR3 sequence (DNA): TGTGCCAGCAGCTTAGCAGGGGGAGCCGCTGAAGCTTTCTTT.

As concerns this clone: Sequence at one end of the junction differs from germline and may be a read error. The chain links TRBV9 to TRBJ2-7; D perhaps matches TRBD1 (6 bases). The CDR3 loop spans 15 amino acids. Germline CDR1 SGDLS, CDR2 YYNGEE. The CDR3 reads CASSPFDRISYEQCF. In DNA form, the CDR3 reads TGTGCCAGCAGCCCCTTCGACAGGATTTCCTACGAGCAGTGCTTC.

This clone was counted once. The V and J genes are TRBV4-2 and TRBJ2-1, with TRBD2 identical over 15 bases. The V and J ends lost 4 bases and 0 bases, in that order; junction bases with no gene match: 10. Germline CDR1 reads LGHNA; CDR2 reads YNFKEQ. The CDR3 covers 20 residues. Written as DNA, the CDR3 is TGTGCCAGCAGCCCCGAGGGACTAGCGGGGGGTCCGAGCTCCTACAATGAGCAGTTCTTC. It specifies CASSPEGLAGGPSSYNEQFF.

The sample holds a few counts of this clone. The chain uses TRBV13 and TRBJ1-2; 7 bases match TRBD1. The CDR3 loop spans 13 amino acids. V dropped 3 bases and J dropped 7; count of bases not matched to a gene: 5. Germline lookup yields CDR1 PRHDT and CDR2 FYEKMQ (reference sequence). Here the CDR3 reads CASSFGQAGGYTF. The DNA of the CDR3 is TGTGCCAGCAGCTTCGGACAGGCGGGTGGCTACACCTTC.

This clone was counted a few times. The genes are TRBV10-3 and TRBJ1-3; the D gene is possibly TRBD1 (6 bases). The germline V gene encodes CDR1 ENHRY and CDR2 SYGVKD. This CDR3 is built from 13 residues. Trimming cost V 0 bases and J 8 bases, with 8 bases left between them. CDR3 region: CAISESTGHTIYF. CDR3 bases: TGTGCCATCAGTGAGTCGACAGGACACACCATATATTTT.

The CDR3 nucleotides read TGTGCCAGCAGCCCGGACCTAACTAGCGGGGGACTCCAAGAGACCCAGTACTTC. This sequence encodes CASSPDLTSGGLQETQYF. This chain connects TRBV9 to TRBJ2-5; the match to TRBD2 covers 11 bases. CDR1 is SGDLS, CDR2 YYNGEE, per germline. There are 18 residues in the CDR3. J lost 1 base, V lost 4 bases, and 12 bases had no gene match.

CDR3 bases: TGTGCCTGGACCCGGGACATTATTAGCATTGAGAGTGGCTACACCTTC. This sequence encodes CAWTRDIISIESGYTF. This sequence joins TRBV30 and TRBJ1-2; TRBD1 might be the D (6 bases). The length of the CDR3 is 16 residues. V was clipped by 4 bases and J by 7 bases, with 25 bases between them. The germline gives CDR1 GTSNPN, CDR2 SVGIG (reference sequence).

The chain carries TRBV19 and TRBJ1-1; D call uncertain. The CDR3 has 14 residues. Trimming removed 1 base at V and 7 bases at J, with 13 bases between. From germline, CDR1 is LNHDA and CDR2 SQIVND (reference sequence). The chain's CDR3 is CASSIAGSTREAFF. The DNA for the CDR3 is TGTGCCAGTAGTATAGCAGGCAGCACACGTGAAGCTTTCTTT.

The CDR3 region has the DNA TGTGCCAGCAGCTCCTCCGACAGGTTAGGTCGTGGCTACACCTTC. Its protein product is CASSSSDRLGRGYTF. J is TRBJ1-2 and V is TRBV7-9; D might be TRBD1 (6 bases). V dropped 4 bases and J dropped 7 bases, with 19 bases sitting between them. CDR3 length equals 15 residues. Germline lookup yields CDR1 SEHNR and CDR2 FQNEAQ (reference sequence).

The chain carries TRBV28 and TRBJ1-5, with 10 bases that match TRBD1. CDR3 length equals 15 residues. CDR1 is MDHEN, CDR2 SYDVKM, per germline. V trimming: 7 bases; J trimming: 6 bases; junction bases outside the gene matches: 9. The CDR3: CASTQLRTGGQPQHF. In DNA, the CDR3 is TGTGCCAGCACTCAACTACGGACAGGGGGTCAGCCCCAGCATTTT.

This rearrangement joins TRBV7-9 to TRBJ2-5; D uncertain. Germline CDR1 reads SEHNR; CDR2 reads FQNEAQ (reference sequence). The germline V and J ends were trimmed by 3 bases and 2 bases, with 10 bases remaining between them. The CDR3 runs to 14 residues. The CDR3 reads CASSLVGTQETQYF. The CDR3 DNA reads as TGTGCCAGCAGCTTGGTGGGCACTCAAGAGACCCAGTACTTC.

J is TRBJ2-1 and V is TRBV6-6; 7 positions match TRBD2. V dropped 2 bases and J dropped 3; count of bases not matched to a gene: 4. This CDR3 is built from 15 residues. Germline CDR1 and CDR2: MNHNY and SVGAGI (reference sequence). The CDR3 loop is CASSYRPGGYNEQFF. CDR3 coding DNA: TGTGCCAGCAGTTACCGACCGGGGGGCTACAATGAGCAGTTCTTC.

This clone came up a few times. The J gene is TRBJ2-3, the V gene TRBV7-9, with D possibly TRBD2 on 6 matching bases. V was clipped by 1 base and J by 6 bases, with 14 bases between them. The CDR3 consists of 15 residues. The germline CDR1 and CDR2 sequences are SEHNR and FQNEAQ (reference sequence). The CDR3 reads CASSLVETSGDTQYF. CDR3 nucleotides: TGTGCCAGCAGCTTAGTTGAGACCAGCGGGGATACGCAGTATTTT.

This clone was seen more than once but under ten times. CDR3 nucleotides: TGTGCCAGCAGACTCTTAGACAGGAACGAGCAGTACTTC. Translation gives CASRLLDRNEQYF. The chain employs TRBV2 and TRBJ2-7; weak D call: TRBD1 (6 bases). Per germline, CDR1 SNHLY and CDR2 FYNNEI. Trimming shortened V by 6 bases and J by 5 bases, and 14 bases separated the two germline ends. This CDR3 is built from 13 residues.

This clone was picked up one time. V and J are TRBV2 and TRBJ2-1; 8 positions agree with TRBD1. Trimming removed 3 bases from V and 8 bases from J; junction bases left unmatched: 6. This CDR3 is 14 amino acids long. Germline CDR1 reads SNHLY; CDR2 reads FYNNEI. CDR3 bases: TGTGCCAGCAGTGACCGGCAGGGGGCCGATGAGCAGTTCTTC. Its protein product is CASSDRQGADEQFF.

The V and J genes are TRBV10-3 and TRBJ2-7; 11 bases line up with TRBD1. In germline, CDR1 is ENHRY, CDR2 SYGVKD. The CDR3 consists of 17 residues. The J segment lost 1 base and the V segment lost 5 bases, leaving 10 bases of the junction unmatched. The CDR3 DNA sequence: TGTGCCATCAGTATGCTACCGGGACAGGGGGTTTCCTACGAGCAGTACTTC. It is translated as CAISMLPGQGVSYEQYF.

The chain joins TRBV29-1 to TRBJ2-5, with D tentatively TRBD1 (6 bases). Germline V gives CDR1 SQVTM, CDR2 ANQGSEA. The germline V and J ends were trimmed by 3 bases and 1 base, with 12 bases remaining between them. The CDR3 covers 14 residues. The CDR3 nucleotides are TGCAGCGTTGACGCTCTAGGGGGCCAAGAGACCCAGTACTTC. It is translated as CSVDALGGQETQYF.

V is TRBV10-1 and J is TRBJ2-1; the match to TRBD2 covers 7 bases. J gave up 10 bases and V 2 bases, and 8 bases lay outside the gene matches. CDR3 size: 14 residues. Germline V CDR1 and CDR2: WNHNN, SYGVQD (reference sequence). Written as DNA, the CDR3 is TGCGCCAGCAGTGAGGCGCGAGCGGGGCACGAGCAGTTCTTC. It encodes CASSEARAGHEQFF.

This chain joins TRBV5-1 and TRBJ2-5, with D unclear. V lost 2 bases, J lost 0 bases, and 8 bases lay in between. The CDR3 totals 14 residues. The germline V gene has CDR1 SGHRS and CDR2 YFSETQ. The CDR3 sequence: CASSFTRYQETQYF. The CDR3 nucleotides are TGCGCCAGCAGCTTTACCAGGTACCAAGAGACCCAGTACTTC.

This clone has just a few counts. In nucleotides, the CDR3 is TGCGCCAGCAGCCATTCTAGTCCGGACAATGAGCAGTTCTTC. Residues: CASSHSSPDNEQFF. The chain carries TRBV4-1 and TRBJ2-1; the D is unclear. Between the trimmed V and J ends, which lost 3 bases and 5 bases, there was a span of 11 bases. This CDR3 spans 14 amino acids. From germline, CDR1 is MGHRA and CDR2 YSYEKL.

CDR3: CASSFSWGGVNEQFF. CDR3 in DNA: TGTGCCAGCAGTTTCTCATGGGGGGGTGTGAATGAGCAGTTCTTC. This chain uses TRBV27 with TRBJ2-1; 7 nucleotides line up with TRBD2. CDR1 and CDR2 from the germline V gene are MNHEY and SMNVEV (reference sequence). The J segment lost 7 bases and the V segment lost 3 bases, leaving 9 bases of the junction unmatched. This CDR3 spans 15 amino acids.

The V gene is TRBV7-7, the J gene TRBJ2-1, with 7 bases lining up with TRBD1. V trimming: 2 bases; J trimming: 9 bases; junction bases outside the gene matches: 1. Germline CDR1 reads SSHAT; CDR2 reads FNYEAQ (reference sequence). This CDR3 has 12 amino acids. In DNA, the CDR3 is TGTGCCAGCAGCTTAAACAGGGGTGAGCAGTTCTTC. Translated, it gives CASSLNRGEQFF.

This clone showed up just a few times. The chain uses TRBV2 and TRBJ2-5; 8 bases fit TRBD2. CDR1 SNHLY and CDR2 FYNNEI come from the germline V gene. This CDR3 has 15 amino acids. Germline trimming cut 2 bases from V and 4 bases from J; bases unmatched to any gene: 6. CDR3 DNA sequence: TGTGCCAGCAGTGAACGTCGGGAGGGGGTAGAGACCCAGTACTTC. It codes for CASSERREGVETQYF.

CDR3 sequence (DNA): TGCGCCAGCAGCTTGGCCGGGACTAGCCTCACTCATACGCAGTATTTT. Its protein product is CASSLAGTSLTHTQYF. The chain carries TRBV5-1 and TRBJ2-3, with 9 bases matching TRBD2. CDR1 is SGHRS and CDR2 is YFSETQ in the germline V gene. The J segment lost 7 bases and the V segment lost 0 bases, leaving 9 bases of the junction unmatched. The CDR3 has 16 residues.

This sequence joins TRBV7-6 and TRBJ2-2; 10 bases line up with TRBD2. With V trimmed by 5 bases and J by 7 bases, 16 bases remained unmatched. The germline V gene has CDR1 SGHVS and CDR2 FNYEAQ. This CDR3 contains 18 residues. The CDR3: CASSRARRGSGGIGELFF. The DNA of the CDR3 is TGTGCCAGCAGCCGAGCCCGCCGAGGTAGCGGGGGGATCGGGGAGCTGTTTTTT.